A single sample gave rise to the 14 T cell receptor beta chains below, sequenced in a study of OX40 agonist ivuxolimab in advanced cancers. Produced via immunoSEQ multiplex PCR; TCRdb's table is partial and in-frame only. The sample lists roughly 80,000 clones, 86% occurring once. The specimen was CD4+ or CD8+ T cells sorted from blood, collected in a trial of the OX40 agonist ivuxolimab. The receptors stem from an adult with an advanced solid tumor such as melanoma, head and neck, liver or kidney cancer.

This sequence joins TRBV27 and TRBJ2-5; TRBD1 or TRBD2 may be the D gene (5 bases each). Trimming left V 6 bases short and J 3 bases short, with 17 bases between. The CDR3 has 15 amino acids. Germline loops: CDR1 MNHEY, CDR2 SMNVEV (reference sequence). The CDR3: CASSVIGTSKETQYF. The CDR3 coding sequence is TGTGCCAGCAGCGTAATTGGGACCTCAAAAGAGACCCAGTACTTC.

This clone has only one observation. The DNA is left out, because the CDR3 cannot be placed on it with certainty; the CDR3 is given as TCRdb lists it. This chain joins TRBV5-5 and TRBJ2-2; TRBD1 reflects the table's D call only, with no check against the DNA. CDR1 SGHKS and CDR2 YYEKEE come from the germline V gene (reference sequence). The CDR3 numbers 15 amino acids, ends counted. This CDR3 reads CASSRDRTFARGAVF.

CDR3 in amino acids: CASSSMAVSTGELFF. CDR3 DNA: TGTGCCAGCAGCTCCATGGCGGTTTCCACCGGGGAGCTGTTTTTT. V gene TRBV7-2 combines with J gene TRBJ2-2; D is unresolved. The V end was cut by 4 bases, the J end by 4 bases, with 13 bases between. Per the germline V gene, CDR1 is SGHTA and CDR2 is FQGNSA. This CDR3 contains 15 residues.

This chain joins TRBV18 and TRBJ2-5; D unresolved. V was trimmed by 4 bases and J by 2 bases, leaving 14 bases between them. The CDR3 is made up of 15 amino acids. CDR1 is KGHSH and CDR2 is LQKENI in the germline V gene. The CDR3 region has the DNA TGTGCCAGCTCACGGCTGGTAGACGGACAAGAGACCCAGTACTTC. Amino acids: CASSRLVDGQETQYF.

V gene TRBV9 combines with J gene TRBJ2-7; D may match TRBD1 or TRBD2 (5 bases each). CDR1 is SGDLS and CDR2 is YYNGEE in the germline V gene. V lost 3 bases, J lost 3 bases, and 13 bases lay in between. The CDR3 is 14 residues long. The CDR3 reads CASSGGIGYYEQYF. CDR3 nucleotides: TGTGCCAGCAGCGGGGGGATAGGATACTACGAGCAGTACTTC.

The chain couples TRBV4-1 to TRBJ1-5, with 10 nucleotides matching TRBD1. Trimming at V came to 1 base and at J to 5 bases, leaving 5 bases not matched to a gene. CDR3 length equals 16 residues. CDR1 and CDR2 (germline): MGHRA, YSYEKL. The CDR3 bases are TGCGCCAGCAGCCAAGCCGGGACAGGGGTAGATCAGCCCCAGCATTTT. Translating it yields CASSQAGTGVDQPQHF.

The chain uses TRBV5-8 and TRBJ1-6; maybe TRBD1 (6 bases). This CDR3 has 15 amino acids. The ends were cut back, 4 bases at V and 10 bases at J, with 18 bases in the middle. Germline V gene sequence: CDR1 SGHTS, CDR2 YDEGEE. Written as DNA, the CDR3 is TGTGCCAGCAGCCCTGAAACAGGGCAGGGCTCACCCCTCCACTTT. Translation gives CASSPETGQGSPLHF. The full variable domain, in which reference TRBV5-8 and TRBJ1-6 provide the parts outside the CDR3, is EAGVTQSPTHLIKTRGQQATLRCSPISGHTSVYWYQQALGLGLQFLLWYDEGEERNRGNFPPRFSGRQFPNYSSELNVNALELEDSALYLCASSPETGQGSPLHFGNGTRLTVT.

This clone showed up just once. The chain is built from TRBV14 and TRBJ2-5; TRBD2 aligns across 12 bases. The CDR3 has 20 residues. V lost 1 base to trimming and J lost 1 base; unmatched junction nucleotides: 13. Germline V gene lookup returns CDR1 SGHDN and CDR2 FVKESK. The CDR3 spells CASSQVGLAGYLLGQETQYF. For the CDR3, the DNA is TGTGCCAGCAGCCAAGTAGGACTAGCGGGGTACCTCCTGGGCCAAGAGACCCAGTACTTC.

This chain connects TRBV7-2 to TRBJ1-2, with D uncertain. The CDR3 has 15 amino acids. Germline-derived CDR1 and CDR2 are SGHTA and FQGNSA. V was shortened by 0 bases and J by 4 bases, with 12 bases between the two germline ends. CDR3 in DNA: TGTGCCAGCAGCTTAGCTCCAGAACGGCTCTATGGCTACACCTTC. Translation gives CASSLAPERLYGYTF.

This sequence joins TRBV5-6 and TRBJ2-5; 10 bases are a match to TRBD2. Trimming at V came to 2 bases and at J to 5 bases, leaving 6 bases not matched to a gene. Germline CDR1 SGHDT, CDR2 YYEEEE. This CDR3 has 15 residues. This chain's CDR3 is CASSFQRGGGETQYF. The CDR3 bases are TGTGCCAGCAGCTTTCAGCGGGGGGGCGGGGAGACCCAGTACTTC.

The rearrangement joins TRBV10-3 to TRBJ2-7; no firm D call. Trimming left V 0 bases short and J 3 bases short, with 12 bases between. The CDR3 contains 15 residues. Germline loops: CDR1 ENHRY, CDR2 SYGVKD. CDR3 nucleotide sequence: TGTGCCATCAGTGAGTCATTGGAAGGGCTCTACGAGCAGTACTTC. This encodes CAISESLEGLYEQYF.

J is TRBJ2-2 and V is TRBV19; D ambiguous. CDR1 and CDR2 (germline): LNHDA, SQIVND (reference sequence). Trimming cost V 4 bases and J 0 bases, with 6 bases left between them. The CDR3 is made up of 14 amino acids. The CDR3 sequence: CASSTPTNTGELFF. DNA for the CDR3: TGTGCCAGTAGTACCCCCACGAACACCGGGGAGCTGTTTTTT.

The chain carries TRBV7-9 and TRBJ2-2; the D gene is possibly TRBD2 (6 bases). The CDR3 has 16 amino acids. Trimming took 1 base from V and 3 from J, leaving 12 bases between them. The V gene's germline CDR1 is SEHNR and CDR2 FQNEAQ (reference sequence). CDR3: CASSLDGGRYTGELFF. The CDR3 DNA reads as TGTGCCAGCAGCTTAGATGGAGGGAGATACACCGGGGAGCTGTTTTTT.

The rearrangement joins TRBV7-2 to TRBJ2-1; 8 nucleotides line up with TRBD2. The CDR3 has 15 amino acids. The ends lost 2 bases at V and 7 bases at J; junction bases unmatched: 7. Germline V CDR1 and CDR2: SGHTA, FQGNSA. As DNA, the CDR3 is TGTGCCAGCAGCTTAAACGGGGGGGTAGCGAATGAGCAGTTCTTC. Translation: CASSLNGGVANEQFF.